Below, 12 T cell receptor beta chains from the same sample are listed, as sequenced in a study of blood T cell repertoires in COVID-19. The assay was immunoSEQ multiplex PCR, and TCRdb's table has in-frame clones only and misses some. Among some 140,000 clones listed, 86% were seen once. The sample taken for sequencing was peripheral blood. The receptors here all came from a woman in her fifties or sixties who had recovered from COVID-19.

V and J are TRBV28 and TRBJ2-1; D not certain. Germline-derived CDR1 and CDR2 are MDHEN and SYDVKM. V was cut by 5 bases and J by 5 bases, with 7 bases left in between. The CDR3 consists of 12 residues. The DNA for the CDR3 is TGTGCCAGCAGTCCTTTAGACAATGAGCAGTTCTTC. Encoded protein: CASSPLDNEQFF. Full variable domain (rest looked up from reference TRBV28 and TRBJ2-1): DVKVTQSSRYLVKRTGEKVFLECVQDMDHENMFWYRQDPGLGLRLIYFSYDVKMKEKGDIPEGYSVSREKKERFSLILESASTNQTSMYLCASSPLDNEQFFGPGTRLTVL.

The rearrangement joins TRBV19 to TRBJ2-1; 7 positions agree with TRBD1. J was trimmed by 1 base and V by 7 bases; bases with no gene match: 7. This CDR3 has 15 residues. From germline, CDR1 is LNHDA and CDR2 SQIVND (reference sequence). CDR3 amino acids: CASTHKTGSYNEQFF. The CDR3 DNA is TGTGCCAGTACTCACAAGACAGGGTCCTACAATGAGCAGTTCTTC.

CDR3 amino acids: CASRRTGNYGYTF. The CDR3 bases are TGCGCCAGCAGACGGACAGGAAACTATGGCTACACCTTC. V is TRBV4-1 and J is TRBJ1-2; 7 nucleotides match TRBD1. The CDR3 is made up of 13 amino acids. Germline V gene data show CDR1 as MGHRA and CDR2 as YSYEKL. J lost 2 bases, V lost 6 bases, and 3 bases had no gene match.

The rearrangement uses TRBV5-1 and TRBJ2-6; 8 nucleotides agree with TRBD2. Germline V gives CDR1 SGHRS, CDR2 YFSETQ. This CDR3 spans 17 amino acids. V lost 4 bases to trimming and J lost 0 bases; unmatched junction nucleotides: 6. This CDR3 reads CASSPGTSRSGANVLTF. CDR3 sequence (DNA): TGCGCCAGCAGCCCCGGGACTAGTCGCTCTGGGGCCAACGTCCTGACTTTC.

CDR3 protein: CASSSTAGDNEQFF. In nucleotides, the CDR3 is TGTGCCAGCAGCTCCACCGCGGGAGACAATGAGCAGTTCTTC. V and J are TRBV7-3 and TRBJ2-1; TRBD2 matches at 7 bases. The germline gives CDR1 SGHTA, CDR2 FQGTGA. V lost 4 bases to trimming and J lost 5 bases; unmatched junction nucleotides: 5. The CDR3 extends over 14 amino acids.

This chain joins TRBV5-1 and TRBJ2-2; unclear D gene. The V end was cut by 0 bases, the J end by 0 bases, with 6 bases between. CDR1 is SGHRS, CDR2 YFSETQ, per germline. The CDR3 contains 15 residues. CDR3 region: CASSLGATNTGELFF. The CDR3 nucleotides are TGCGCCAGCAGCTTGGGGGCCACGAACACCGGGGAGCTGTTTTTT.

The rearrangement links TRBV29-1 to TRBJ2-1; D not resolved. The germline V gene has CDR1 SQVTM and CDR2 ANQGSEA. V gave up 3 bases and J gave up 5 bases, with 8 bases separating them. The CDR3 spans 12 residues. The CDR3 DNA sequence: TGCAGCGTTGATAAGAGAAACAATGAGCAGTTCTTC. Encoded protein: CSVDKRNNEQFF.

This clone has a single count. J is TRBJ2-1 and V is TRBV5-1; 7 nucleotides align to TRBD2. The CDR3 is 16 residues long. Trimming at V came to 0 bases and at J to 0 bases, leaving 3 bases not matched to a gene. Germline V gene sequence: CDR1 SGHRS, CDR2 YFSETQ. The CDR3 spells CASSLVGGSSYNEQFF. The CDR3 DNA sequence: TGCGCCAGCAGCTTGGTCGGCGGGAGCTCCTACAATGAGCAGTTCTTC.

This rearrangement joins TRBV27 to TRBJ2-1, with D maybe TRBD2 (7 bases). The CDR3 is 15 amino acids. CDR1 and CDR2 (germline): MNHEY, SMNVEV (reference sequence). Trimming left V 3 bases short and J 8 bases short, with 17 bases between. Written as DNA, the CDR3 is TGTGCCAGCAGTTTTTTAGGGGGGCGGGAGTATGAGCAGTTCTTC. Its translation: CASSFLGGREYEQFF.

The chain has TRBV7-2 and TRBJ1-5, with D maybe TRBD1 (6 bases). CDR3 size: 16 residues. V lost 0 bases and J lost 3, with 12 bases in between. The V gene's germline CDR1 is SGHTA and CDR2 FQGNSA. The CDR3 nucleotides read TGTGCCAGCAGCTTAGCAGTAGGGGGAAACAATCAGCCCCAGCATTTT. Amino acid sequence: CASSLAVGGNNQPQHF.

The sample holds a few counts of this clone. CDR3 loop: CASSSRQVDSPLHF. CDR3 bases: TGTGCCAGCAGCTCCCGACAGGTAGATTCACCCCTCCACTTT. The chain links TRBV9 to TRBJ1-6; tentatively, D is TRBD1 (6 bases). The V and J ends lost 4 bases and 8 bases respectively, with 13 bases between them. The CDR3 has 14 amino acids. The V gene's germline CDR1 is SGDLS and CDR2 YYNGEE.

The rearrangement links TRBV4-2 to TRBJ2-7; D is perhaps TRBD1 (6 bases). This CDR3 has 18 residues. Trimming removed 1 base at V and 3 bases at J, with 22 bases between. Looked up from germline, CDR1 is LGHNA and CDR2 is YNFKEQ. The CDR3 reads CASSQGVSGATTFYEQYF. CDR3 DNA sequence: TGTGCCAGCAGCCAAGGGGTCTCAGGGGCCACTACCTTCTACGAGCAGTACTTC.